The T cell receptor (beta chain) under discussion was sequenced for a study of human T cells and chemical hapten exposure. TCRdb used MiXCR to reprocess the RACE reads, holding one entry per CDR3 protein. The sample lists nearly 110,000 distinct CDR3 sequences; less than 15% were seen once. Time point described: pre-sensitization, week 0. Treatment noted: therapeutic diphenylcyclopropenone sensitization with weekly scalp DPC. This CDR3 spans 16 amino acids. V dropped 4 bases and J dropped 1 base, with 15 bases sitting between them. This clonotype was seen a handful of times. The material sequenced was whole blood, taken in connection with sensitization to the hapten diphenylcyclopropenone (DPC). The genes are TRBV12-3 or TRBV12-4 and TRBJ2-3, with D tentatively TRBD1 or TRBD2 (5 bases each). This clonotype originated in a woman between 45 and 65 years old with alopecia areata. Some clones in this sample may be carry-over from other donors' samples. CDR3 DNA sequence: TGTGCCAGCAGTTCCACAGGTCTGGGGGGCACAGATACGCAGTATTTT. This encodes CASSSTGLGGTDTQYF.